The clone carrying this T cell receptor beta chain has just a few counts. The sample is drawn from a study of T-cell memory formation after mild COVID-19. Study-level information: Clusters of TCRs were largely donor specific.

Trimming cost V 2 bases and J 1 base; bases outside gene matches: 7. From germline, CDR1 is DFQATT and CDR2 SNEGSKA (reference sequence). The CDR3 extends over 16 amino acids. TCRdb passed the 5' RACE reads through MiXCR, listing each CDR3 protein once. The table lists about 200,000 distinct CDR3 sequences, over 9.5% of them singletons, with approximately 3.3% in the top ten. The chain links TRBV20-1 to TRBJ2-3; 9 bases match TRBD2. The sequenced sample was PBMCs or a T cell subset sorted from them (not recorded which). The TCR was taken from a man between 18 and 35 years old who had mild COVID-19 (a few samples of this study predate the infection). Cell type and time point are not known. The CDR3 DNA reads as TGCAGTGCTAGAAGCGGGGGGCCTTTTCGCACAGATACGCAGTATTTT. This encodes CSARSGGPFRTDTQYF.